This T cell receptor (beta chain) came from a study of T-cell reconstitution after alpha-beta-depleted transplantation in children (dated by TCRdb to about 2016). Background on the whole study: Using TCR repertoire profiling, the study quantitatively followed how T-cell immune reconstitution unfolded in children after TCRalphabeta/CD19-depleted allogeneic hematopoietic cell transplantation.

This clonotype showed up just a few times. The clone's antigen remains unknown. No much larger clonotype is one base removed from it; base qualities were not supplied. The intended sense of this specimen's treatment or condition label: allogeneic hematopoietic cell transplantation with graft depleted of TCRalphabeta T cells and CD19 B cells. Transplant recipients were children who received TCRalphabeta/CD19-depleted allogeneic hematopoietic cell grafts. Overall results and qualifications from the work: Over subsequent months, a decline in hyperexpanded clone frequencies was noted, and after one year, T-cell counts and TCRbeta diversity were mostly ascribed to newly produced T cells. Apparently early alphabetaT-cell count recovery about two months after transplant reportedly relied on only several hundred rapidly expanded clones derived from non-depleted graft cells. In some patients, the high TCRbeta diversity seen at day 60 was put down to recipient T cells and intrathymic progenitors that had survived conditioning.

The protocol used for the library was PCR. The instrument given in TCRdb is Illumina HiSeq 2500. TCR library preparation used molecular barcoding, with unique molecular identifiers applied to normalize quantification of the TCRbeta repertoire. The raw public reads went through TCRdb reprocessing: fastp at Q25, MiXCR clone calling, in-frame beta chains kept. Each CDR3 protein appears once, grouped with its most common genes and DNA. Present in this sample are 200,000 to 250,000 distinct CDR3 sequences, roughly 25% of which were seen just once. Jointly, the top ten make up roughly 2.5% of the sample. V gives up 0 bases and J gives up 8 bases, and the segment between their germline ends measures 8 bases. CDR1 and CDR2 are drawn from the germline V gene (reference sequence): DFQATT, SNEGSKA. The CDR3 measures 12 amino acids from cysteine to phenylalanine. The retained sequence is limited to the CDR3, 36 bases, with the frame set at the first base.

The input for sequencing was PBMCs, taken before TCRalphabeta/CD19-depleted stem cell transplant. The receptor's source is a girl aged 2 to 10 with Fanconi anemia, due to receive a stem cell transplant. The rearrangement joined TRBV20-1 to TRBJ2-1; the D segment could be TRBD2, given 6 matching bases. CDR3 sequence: CSARETSYEQFF. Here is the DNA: TGCAGTGCTAGAGAGACTAGTTATGAGCAGTTCTTC.